This TCR beta chain stems from a study of blood T cell repertoires in COVID-19. At the level of the study: PBMCs, B-cell-depleted T cells, or T cells provided the cDNA or gDNA that made up the material.

Original methodology: The assay estimated nucleated cells by amplifying reference gene primers. Here immunoSEQ multiplex PCR was the method, and the copy in TCRdb shows in-frame clones only, minus some. V, J and clone size derive from that table, while D and trimming were established from the DNA sequence. The sample lists around 280,000 clones, 70% to 90% occurring once. V was shortened by 5 bases and J by 2 bases, with 14 bases between the two germline ends. From germline, CDR1 is MDHEN and CDR2 SYDVKM. The CDR3 is 15 residues long. In this sample, this clone turned up once. What was sequenced was peripheral blood. The rearrangement uses TRBV28 and TRBJ2-3; D possibly corresponds to TRBD2 (6 bases). The receptor's source is a woman aged 25 to 39 who had recovered from COVID-19. In DNA, the CDR3 is TGTGCCAGCAGTGGCCGCGGGACGGCCACAGATACGCAGTATTTT. It is translated as CASSGRGTATDTQYF.